This T cell receptor beta chain was sequenced for a study of vaccination and CD4 T cells after COVID-19. The treatment denotes: roughly 10-day PBMC culture with coronavirus spike peptide pools or control peptides (ViraFEST assay). This CDR3 has 14 amino acids. Germline values: CDR1 MDHEN, CDR2 SYDVKM. The V and J ends lost 6 bases and 7 bases, in that order; junction bases with no gene match: 9. With regard to this clonotype: Its antigen is not known.

Sequencing of DNA taken from cultured CD4+ T cells relied on the Oncomine TCR Beta short-read assay. TCRdb independently ran MiXCR on the PCR reads; one entry per CDR3 protein. The profile shows some 15,000 distinct CDR3 sequences, approximately 49% of them singletons. The material sequenced was CD4+ T cells from blood, cultured in vitro. This receptor was obtained from a human donor who had recovered from COVID-19. The chain carries TRBV28 and TRBJ2-1; 7 bases line up with TRBD2. CDR3 region: CASSLRGGRNEQFF. CDR3 nucleotides: TGTGCCAGCAGCCTCCGGGGAGGGCGAAATGAGCAGTTCTTC. The whole variable domain, filled in from reference TRBV28 and TRBJ2-1, reads DVKVTQSSRYLVKRTGEKVFLECVQDMDHENMFWYRQDPGLGLRLIYFSYDVKMKEKGDIPEGYSVSREKKERFSLILESASTNQTSMYLCASSLRGGRNEQFFGPGTRLTVL.